These 25 T cell receptor beta chains originate from one sample sequenced in a study of blood T cell repertoires in COVID-19. Measured with immunoSEQ multiplex PCR; TCRdb has only the in-frame clones, and not every one. The data show 200,000 to 250,000 clones, about 84% seen once. Sequencing input: peripheral blood. These receptor sequences come from an elderly woman with COVID-19, enrolled during active disease.

V and J are TRBV7-6 and TRBJ2-2; D is perhaps TRBD1 (5 bases). V was trimmed by 5 bases and J by 4 bases, leaving 14 bases between them. This CDR3 has 15 amino acids. From germline, CDR1 is SGHVS and CDR2 FNYEAQ. Here the CDR3 DNA reads TGTGCCAGCAGCCGTCTAGGGGTGTTCACCGGGGAGCTGTTTTTT. Protein product: CASSRLGVFTGELFF.

This clone was seen only a few times. The chain recombines TRBV19 with TRBJ1-1, with D perhaps TRBD1 (6 bases). In germline, CDR1 is LNHDA, CDR2 SQIVND (reference sequence). Deletions cut 5 bases from V and 4 bases from J, with 17 bases between. This CDR3 spans 15 amino acids. CDR3 region: CASSGRGALGTEAFF. CDR3 DNA sequence: TGTGCCAGTAGTGGGAGGGGGGCTTTAGGCACTGAAGCTTTCTTT.

The chain combines TRBV6-6 with TRBJ1-4, with 8 nucleotides matching TRBD1. The length of the CDR3 is 14 residues. CDR1 and CDR2 from the germline V gene are MNHNY and SVGAGI (reference sequence). V gave up 6 bases and J gave up 7 bases; unmatched junction bases: 7. CDR3 amino acids: CASRLQGGFEKLFF. The DNA for the CDR3 is TGTGCCAGCAGACTACAGGGGGGTTTTGAAAAACTGTTTTTT.

This clone was seen just once. A read error may produce the germline difference seen at one junction end. V and J are TRBV28 and TRBJ1-2, with 10 bases fitting TRBD1. The CDR3 loop spans 16 amino acids. From germline, CDR1 is MDHEN and CDR2 SYDVKM. CDR3 sequence: CASNLLIDRGHKGYTF. In nucleotides, the CDR3 is TGTGCCAGCAATTTACTGATAGACAGGGGGCATAAGGGCTACACCTTC.

The chain joins TRBV29-1 to TRBJ2-7, with D possibly TRBD1 on 7 matching bases. In germline, CDR1 is SQVTM, CDR2 ANQGSEA. The CDR3 totals 12 residues. The V and J ends lost 4 bases and 3 bases respectively, with 10 bases between them. CDR3 sequence: CSVGQGGYEQYF. The CDR3 DNA follows: TGCAGCGTTGGGCAGGGGGGCTACGAGCAGTACTTC.

J is TRBJ1-2 and V is TRBV28; maybe TRBD1 (6 bases). The CDR3 length is 13 residues. The germline V gene has CDR1 MDHEN and CDR2 SYDVKM. V shed 6 bases and J shed 3 bases, with 11 bases lying between them. The DNA of the CDR3 is TGTGCCAGCAGACACAGGGACCACTATGGCTACACCTTC. Translating it yields CASRHRDHYGYTF.

The genes are TRBV19 and TRBJ2-2, with TRBD1 as a possible D gene (6 bases). Germline CDR1 reads LNHDA; CDR2 reads SQIVND (reference sequence). The CDR3 extends over 16 amino acids. The V end lost 7 bases, the J end lost 5 bases, and 20 bases lay between the germline ends. Written as DNA, the CDR3 is TGTGCCAGTATTCAGGGAACACAGGGCCCTACCGGGGAGCTGTTTTTT. It encodes CASIQGTQGPTGELFF.

The DNA of the CDR3 is TGTGCCAGCAGCTCCGGGACAGGGAGGAGTAATTCACCCCTCCACTTT. It is translated as CASSSGTGRSNSPLHF. The rearrangement links TRBV9 to TRBJ1-6; 9 positions agree with TRBD1. Unmatched junction bases numbered 8, after V lost 4 bases and J lost 6 bases. This CDR3 region has 16 residues. Germline assignment: CDR1 SGDLS and CDR2 YYNGEE.

The chain recombines TRBV5-6 with TRBJ1-1; a possible D gene is TRBD1 (6 bases). V lost 3 bases, J lost 9 bases, and 18 bases lay in between. Germline-derived CDR1 and CDR2 are SGHDT and YYEEEE. The CDR3 runs to 14 residues. CDR3 protein: CASSSDRRVSQAFF. The DNA of the CDR3 is TGTGCCAGCAGCTCCGACAGGCGCGTTAGTCAAGCTTTCTTT.

This clone was recorded once. This rearrangement joins TRBV7-8 to TRBJ2-1; TRBD1 agrees at 12 bases. The CDR3 runs to 18 residues. The V segment lost 5 bases and the J segment 1 base; nucleotides outside the gene matches: 9. Germline V gene lookup returns CDR1 SGHVS and CDR2 FQNEAQ. CDR3 residues: CASSVRDRGPNSYNEQFF. In DNA, the CDR3 is TGTGCCAGCAGCGTCCGGGACAGGGGGCCCAATTCCTACAATGAGCAGTTCTTC.

V and J are TRBV6-5 and TRBJ2-2, with 8 nucleotides matching TRBD2. Germline CDR1 and CDR2: MNHEY and SVGAGI. The junction had 7 bases not matched to a gene; V was cut back by 6 bases and J by 7 bases. This CDR3 is built from 14 residues. CDR3 sequence: CASSPLLAVGELFF. Written as DNA, the CDR3 is TGTGCCAGCAGCCCCTTACTAGCGGTCGGGGAGCTGTTTTTT.

The chain combines TRBV28 with TRBJ1-6; possible D gene TRBD1, 5 bases. This CDR3 comprises 18 residues. V was cut by 7 bases and J by 7 bases, with 26 bases left in between. Germline V gene lookup returns CDR1 MDHEN and CDR2 SYDVKM. The CDR3 here is CASNIGTGRRGRNSPLHF. CDR3 nucleotides: TGTGCCAGCAACATCGGGACCGGCCGGCGGGGGAGAAATTCACCCCTCCACTTT.

V usage is TRBV7-6 and J usage is TRBJ2-3; D gene unclear. Trimming took off 5 bases at V and 0 bases at J, with 12 bases between the two ends. The CDR3 length is 15 residues. Germline CDR1 is SGHVS and CDR2 is FNYEAQ. The DNA for the CDR3 is TGTGCCAGCAGCCGCCCCGGCGGCAGCACAGATACGCAGTATTTT. Translated, it gives CASSRPGGSTDTQYF.

Points on this clone: Mismatch with germline at one junction end may stem from a read error. The chain combines TRBV7-7 with TRBJ2-5; TRBD1 matches at 7 bases. Germline V gene sequence: CDR1 SSHAT, CDR2 FNYEAQ (reference sequence). The CDR3 length is 15 residues. The CDR3 nucleotides read TGTGCTAGCAGCTTAGGGTCGGGACAGCAAGAGACCCAGTACTTC. This gives the protein CASSLGSGQQETQYF. The whole variable domain, remainder taken from reference TRBV7-7 and TRBJ2-5, is GAGVSQSPRYKVTKRGQDVTLRCDPISSHATLYWYQQALGQGPEFLTYFNYEAQPDKSGLPSDRFSAERPEGSISTLTIQRTEQRDSAMYRCASSLGSGQQETQYFGPGTRLLVL.

The V gene is TRBV5-1, the J gene TRBJ2-1; 8 bases align to TRBD2. Germline CDR1 is SGHRS and CDR2 is YFSETQ. With V trimmed by 4 bases and J by 5 bases, 8 bases remained unmatched. This CDR3 is built from 15 residues. DNA for the CDR3: TGCGCCAGCAGCGCGCTAGCGGGCCCCGACAATGAGCAGTTCTTC. Its protein is CASSALAGPDNEQFF.

The genes are TRBV3-1 (or the pseudogene TRBV3-2) and TRBJ1-1; TRBD1 might be the D (6 bases). Trimming stripped 1 base from V and 7 bases from J, with 19 bases between. Germline CDR1 and CDR2: LGHDT and YNNKEL (reference sequence). The CDR3 has 16 amino acids. The CDR3 loop is CASSQVLLGGGGEAFF. Here the CDR3 DNA reads TGTGCCAGCAGCCAAGTGTTGTTAGGGGGTGGAGGTGAAGCTTTCTTT.

The gene calls are TRBV7-2 and TRBJ2-5; weak D call: TRBD1 (5 bases). The germline V gene encodes CDR1 SGHTA and CDR2 FQGNSA. The CDR3 is 13 amino acids. The V end was cut by 5 bases, the J end by 5 bases, with 12 bases between. CDR3 bases: TGTGCCAGCAGCCGACAGTCCGGGGAGACCCAGTACTTC. Residues: CASSRQSGETQYF.

This clone came up a few times. The chain couples TRBV7-9 to TRBJ1-4; D gene ambiguous. Germline V gives CDR1 SEHNR, CDR2 FQNEAQ (reference sequence). The germline V and J ends were trimmed by 8 bases and 0 bases, with 16 bases remaining between them. The CDR3 is 16 amino acids. The CDR3 region is CASEFEGTATNEKLFF. Written as DNA, the CDR3 is TGTGCCAGCGAATTTGAGGGAACTGCAACTAATGAAAAACTGTTTTTT. Full variable domain (missing parts from reference TRBV7-9 and TRBJ1-4): DTGVSQNPRHKITKRGQNVTFRCDPISEHNRLYWYRQTLGQGPEFLTYFQNEAQLEKSRLLSDRFSAERPKGSFSTLEIQRTEQGDSAMYLCASEFEGTATNEKLFFGSGTQLSVL.

The sample holds a few counts of this clone. V is TRBV7-2 and J is TRBJ1-6, with a possible D match to TRBD1 (6 bases). Germline V CDR1 and CDR2: SGHTA, FQGNSA. The CDR3 extends over 15 amino acids. Between the trimmed V and J ends, which lost 1 base and 8 bases, there was a span of 12 bases. In DNA, the CDR3 is TGTGCCAGCAGCTTAGGACAGGTGGGCTATTCACCCCTCCACTTT. This codes for CASSLGQVGYSPLHF.

This clone has only a few counts. The chain combines TRBV19 with TRBJ1-5, with 8 bases aligning to TRBD1. From germline, CDR1 is LNHDA and CDR2 SQIVND (reference sequence). CDR3 length equals 13 residues. Germline trimming cut 6 bases from V and 11 bases from J; bases unmatched to any gene: 9. The CDR3 loop reads CASRQGGMLAQHF. CDR3 bases: TGTGCCAGTAGACAGGGGGGGATGCTGGCCCAGCATTTT.

The chain links TRBV6-5 to TRBJ1-3; D remains ambiguous. The germline V and J ends were trimmed by 6 bases and 0 bases, with 9 bases remaining between them. Germline CDR1 and CDR2: MNHEY and SVGAGI. This CDR3 spans 14 amino acids. CDR3 DNA sequence: TGTGCCAGCAGCGCCTCCTACTCTGGAAACACCATATATTTT. Translated: CASSASYSGNTIYF.

The chain links TRBV3-1 (or the pseudogene TRBV3-2) to TRBJ1-1; tentatively, D is TRBD1 (5 bases). CDR1 and CDR2 (germline): LGHDT, YNNKEL (reference sequence). V gave up 1 base and J gave up 6 bases, with 12 bases separating them. The CDR3 consists of 14 residues. Written as DNA, the CDR3 is TGTGCCAGCAGCCAAGGGGGAGGGGCATCTGAAGCTTTCTTT. Translated, it gives CASSQGGGASEAFF.

In its sample, this clone was seen many times. The chain uses TRBV7-8 and TRBJ2-2, with 7 bases lining up with TRBD1. CDR1 is SGHVS and CDR2 is FQNEAQ in the germline V gene. This CDR3 region has 19 residues. Trimming removed 5 bases from V and 3 bases from J; junction bases left unmatched: 18. The DNA of the CDR3 is TGTGCCAGCAGCCCCTACAGGGGCGAATTGTCCCGAGACACCGGGGAGCTGTTTTTT. The encoded protein is CASSPYRGELSRDTGELFF.

This clone was detected only a few times. The genes are TRBV5-1 and TRBJ2-6; the D gene is possibly TRBD1 (6 bases). Germline V CDR1 and CDR2: SGHRS, YFSETQ. CDR3 length: 15 residues. V lost 0 bases, J lost 6 bases, and 10 bases lay in between. The CDR3 spells CASSLGGGEANVLTF. Here the CDR3 DNA reads TGCGCCAGCAGCTTGGGAGGGGGTGAGGCCAACGTCCTGACTTTC.

The rearrangement joins TRBV21-1 to TRBJ1-6. TRBV21-1 is a pseudogene. This CDR3 region has 16 residues. The CDR3 nucleotides are TGTGCCAGCAGCACGACCTCCGGGACTGAGAATTCACCCCTCCACTTT. Encoded protein: CASSTTSGTENSPLHF.